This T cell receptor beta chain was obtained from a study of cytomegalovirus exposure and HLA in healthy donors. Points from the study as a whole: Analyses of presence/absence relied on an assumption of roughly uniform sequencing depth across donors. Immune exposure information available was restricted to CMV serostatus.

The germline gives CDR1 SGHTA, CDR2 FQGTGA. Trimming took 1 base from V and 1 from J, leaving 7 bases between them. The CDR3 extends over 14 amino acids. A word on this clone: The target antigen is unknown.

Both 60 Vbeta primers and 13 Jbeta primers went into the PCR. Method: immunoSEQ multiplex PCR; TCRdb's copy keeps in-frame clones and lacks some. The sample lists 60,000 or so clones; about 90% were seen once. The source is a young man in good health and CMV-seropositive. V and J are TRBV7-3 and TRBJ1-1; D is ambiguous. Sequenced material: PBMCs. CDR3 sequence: CASSLMAENTEAFF. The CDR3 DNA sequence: TGTGCCAGCAGCTTAATGGCCGAGAACACTGAAGCTTTCTTT.